Listed here are 4 T cell receptor beta chains from one sample, sequenced in a study of blood T cell repertoires in COVID-19. The data were produced by immunoSEQ multiplex PCR, yet TCRdb's version contains in-frame clones alone and is incomplete. The top ten hold approximately 5.3% of the sample, which has over 250,000 clones, 80% to 90% seen once. Material for sequencing was PBMCs or T cells enriched from blood (not recorded which). The receptors stem from a woman aged 30 to 39 who had recovered from COVID-19.

This clone occurred once. CDR3 bases: TGTGCCAGCAGCCAAGGTCACGGGAGGGCCGGGGAGCTGTTTTTT. This gives the protein CASSQGHGRAGELFF. The chain couples TRBV3-1 (or the pseudogene TRBV3-2) to TRBJ2-2; 8 bases align to TRBD2. J gave up 6 bases and V 1 base, and 4 bases lay outside the gene matches. The CDR3 consists of 15 residues. Per the germline V gene, CDR1 is LGHDT and CDR2 is YNNKEL (reference sequence).

This chain uses TRBV28 with TRBJ2-5; the match to TRBD2 covers 9 bases. V lost 5 bases and J lost 1; bases outside the gene matches: 8. The CDR3 consists of 16 residues. Looked up from germline, CDR1 is MDHEN and CDR2 is SYDVKM. Here the CDR3 DNA reads TGTGCCAGCAGTCGTATAGCGGGGGTGTCCCAAGAGACCCAGTACTTC. As protein: CASSRIAGVSQETQYF.

A single count supports this clone. The chain links TRBV5-4 to TRBJ2-3, with TRBD2 identical over 12 bases. Germline V gives CDR1 SGHNT, CDR2 YYREEE (reference sequence). The CDR3 covers 19 residues. Trimming cost V 5 bases and J 0 bases; bases outside gene matches: 13. CDR3 sequence (DNA): TGTGCCAGCAGTACGGACGGGCTAGCGGGGGGGAGAAGCACAGATACGCAGTATTTT. Protein sequence: CASSTDGLAGGRSTDTQYF.

The CDR3 nucleotides are TGTGCCAGCAGTTATCAGGCGTTGAGCTCCTACAATGAGCAGTTCTTC. Encoded protein: CASSYQALSSYNEQFF. The chain has TRBV6-5 and TRBJ2-1; D remains unclear. Germline CDR1 reads MNHEY; CDR2 reads SVGAGI. Trimming removed 3 bases at V and 0 bases at J, with 12 bases between. The CDR3 loop spans 16 amino acids.